This TCR beta chain appears in the sequencing data of a study of T cells in Graves' hyperthyroidism and ophthalmopathy. Using RNA transcripts as the source, TCR beta CDR3 regions were amplified. An initial round of RT-PCR targeting the TCR CDR3 relied on the HTBI primer set. TCRdb itself ran the multiplex PCR reads through MiXCR, one entry per CDR3 protein. Of under 600,000 distinct CDR3 sequences listed, approximately 15% were seen once; the top ten hold under 3.5%. At least ten counts were recorded for this clonotype. V was trimmed by 2 bases and J by 4 bases, leaving 10 bases between them. CDR3 size: 14 residues. Germline V gene data show CDR1 as SGHAT and CDR2 as FQNNGV.

Material for sequencing was blood. The chain has TRBV11-2 and TRBJ2-3; no definite D call. This TCR was sampled from a woman in her thirties or forties with Graves' ophthalmopathy. The CDR3 region has the DNA TGTGCCAGCAGCTTATCAGCTTGGGCAGATACGCAGTATTTT. Amino acids: CASSLSAWADTQYF.